Below, one TCR beta chain is given with its context. The source of the sample is a study of T cell responses to AZD1222 COVID-19 vaccine. The CDR3 is 17 amino acids. CDR1 MNHEY and CDR2 SVGEGT come from the germline V gene. V gave up 3 bases and J gave up 4 bases, with 19 bases separating them. Repertoires were generated with immunoSEQ multiplex PCR, while TCRdb's copy carries only in-frame clones and drops some. The data hold 70,000 to 90,000 clones, with 70% to 85% observed a single time. The rearrangement uses TRBV6-2 or TRBV6-3 and TRBJ2-1, with D tentatively TRBD2 (7 bases). The sequence came from an adult in good health. The input for sequencing was peripheral blood, taken on day 0 of AZD1222 vaccination. The CDR3 protein is CASSYGGPRGGYNEQFF. The CDR3, as DNA: TGTGCCAGCAGTTATGGAGGACCGAGGGGGGGATACAATGAGCAGTTCTTC.